Described below is a single T cell receptor (beta chain) sequence and its context. Its target is not known. Germline V gene lookup returns CDR1 PRHDT and CDR2 FYEKMQ (reference sequence). The CDR3 runs to 13 residues. V was trimmed by 2 bases and J by 7 bases, leaving 12 bases between them. Profiled with immunoSEQ multiplex PCR; TCRdb holds only in-frame clones, not every one. The profile shows approximately 28,000 clones, 88% of them singletons. Autoimmune disease history or systemic immunosuppression meant exclusion. The sample originates from a study of OX40 agonist ivuxolimab in advanced cancers. Study findings and constraints: A proportion of nonresponders additionally exhibited low normalized T-cell clonal expansion. On average, CD8+ T cells had more expanded clones than CD4+.

Here the sequenced sample was CD4+ or CD8+ T cells sorted from blood, taken in a trial of the OX40 agonist ivuxolimab. This sequence originates from an adult with an advanced solid tumor such as melanoma, head and neck, liver or kidney cancer. V gene TRBV13 combines with J gene TRBJ2-7; D may be TRBD1 (5 bases). The CDR3 protein is CASSLWGLREQYF. The CDR3, as DNA: TGTGCCAGCAGCTTATGGGGCCTGAGGGAGCAGTACTTC.